The 5 T cell receptor beta chains below all came from one sample that was sequenced in a study of T-cell memory formation after mild COVID-19. MiXCR, applied by TCRdb to the 5' RACE reads, yields one record per CDR3 protein. The sample includes 280,000 or so distinct CDR3 sequences, approximately 8% seen only once; the top ten take around a fifth. Specimen: PBMCs or a T cell subset sorted from them (not recorded which). All receptors derive from a young man who had mild COVID-19 (a few samples of this study predate the infection). Cell type and time point are not known.

V is TRBV6-1 and J is TRBJ2-2; 10 positions match TRBD1. The V and J ends lost 2 bases and 5 bases, in that order; junction bases with no gene match: 5. Germline assignment: CDR1 MNHNS and CDR2 SASEGT. The CDR3 contains 16 residues. The CDR3 spells CASSESLDRGTGELFF. The CDR3 bases are TGTGCCAGCAGTGAAAGTTTGGACAGGGGGACCGGGGAGCTGTTTTTT.

This clonotype was seen ten or more times. CDR3 sequence reads: CASSYRQTGGGELFF. The CDR3 nucleotides are TGTGCCAGCAGTTACAGGCAGACGGGAGGCGGGGAGCTGTTTTTT. The chain has TRBV6-5 and TRBJ2-2; 7 nucleotides line up with TRBD2. The CDR3 consists of 15 residues. CDR1 MNHEY and CDR2 SVGAGI come from the germline V gene. J was trimmed by 7 bases and V by 2 bases; bases with no gene match: 7.

The genes are TRBV19 and TRBJ2-6; unclear D gene. CDR3 size: 14 residues. Deletions cut 4 bases from V and 3 bases from J, with 7 bases between. The V gene's germline CDR1 is LNHDA and CDR2 SQIVND (reference sequence). The CDR3 DNA reads as TGTGCCAGTAGTACCGTGGATGGGGCCAACGTCCTGACTTTC. Protein product: CASSTVDGANVLTF.

The V and J genes are TRBV12-3 or TRBV12-4 and TRBJ2-3, with a weak D call TRBD2 (6 bases). CDR3 length: 12 residues. V was trimmed by 6 bases and J by 4 bases, leaving 8 bases between them. CDR3: CASRGGSDTQYF. In DNA form, the CDR3 reads TGTGCCAGCAGGGGGGGTTCAGATACGCAGTATTTT.

The V gene is TRBV7-2, the J gene TRBJ2-3; unclear D gene. The CDR3 consists of 17 residues. Per the germline V gene, CDR1 is SGHTA and CDR2 is FQGNSA. V lost 5 bases and J lost 2, with 20 bases in between. CDR3 sequence: CASSPTGQVLTTDTQYF. The CDR3 DNA is TGTGCCAGCAGCCCCACCGGGCAGGTCCTTACCACAGATACGCAGTATTTT.